Presented here are 31 T cell receptor beta chains from one specimen sequenced in a study of blood T cell repertoires in COVID-19 (TCRdb year 2020). The library was made by the immunoSEQ multiplex PCR assay. In TCRdb, the immuneACCESS table is reduced to in-frame sequences with V and J assigned. These tables do not hold every clone; where another copy was compared, an unresolved V gene accounts for under half, and the others remain unexplained. The sample table holds 45,000 to 50,000 clones, of which 85% to 90% were seen once. The top ten hold about a tenth of the sample. What was sequenced was peripheral blood. The receptors originated from a human donor in a cohort sampled during active COVID-19.

This chain links TRBV7-8 with TRBJ1-5; 9 bases match TRBD1. Germline V gives CDR1 SGHVS, CDR2 FQNEAQ. Trimming took 4 bases from V and 9 from J; bases not matched to a gene: 7. This CDR3 is built from 14 residues. The CDR3 DNA follows: TGTGCCAGCAGCTCGACAGGGGGTAATGGGCCCCAGCATTTT. It translates to CASSSTGGNGPQHF.

The chain joins TRBV5-1 to TRBJ2-1; 10 bases fit TRBD2. The germline gives CDR1 SGHRS, CDR2 YFSETQ. The CDR3 totals 18 residues. With V trimmed by 3 bases and J by 5 bases, 14 bases remained unmatched. The CDR3 sequence: CASSWLPQLAGINNEQFF. The CDR3 coding sequence is TGCGCCAGCAGCTGGCTACCACAACTAGCGGGGATTAACAATGAGCAGTTCTTC.

The chain employs TRBV13 and TRBJ1-2; D unclear. The germline V gene encodes CDR1 PRHDT and CDR2 FYEKMQ (reference sequence). The length of the CDR3 is 14 residues. V was shortened by 5 bases and J by 4 bases, with 14 bases between the two germline ends. The CDR3 spells CASSPLAGIYGYTF. CDR3 coding DNA: TGTGCCAGCAGCCCCCTGGCGGGGATCTATGGCTACACCTTC.

The chain carries TRBV18 and TRBJ2-7, with D possibly matching TRBD2 (5 bases). V lost 1 base to trimming and J lost 2 bases, with 9 bases between them. CDR1 KGHSH and CDR2 LQKENI come from the germline V gene. The CDR3 sequence is 14 residues long. CDR3 nucleotides: TGTGCCAGCTCACCACAGGGAGACCCCTACGAGCAGTACTTC. Its protein product is CASSPQGDPYEQYF.

The J gene is TRBJ2-3, the V gene TRBV11-2, with D tentatively TRBD1 (6 bases). The V gene's germline CDR1 is SGHAT and CDR2 FQNNGV. Trimming removed 6 bases at V and 2 bases at J, with 15 bases between. The CDR3 sequence is 15 residues long. CDR3 sequence (DNA): TGTGCCAGCAGTTCTCCGGGACACCCCACAGATACGCAGTATTTT. Translation: CASSSPGHPTDTQYF.

The chain combines TRBV12-3 or TRBV12-4 with TRBJ2-5; perhaps TRBD2 as D (6 bases). The V gene lost 6 bases and the J gene lost 5 bases, with 13 bases spanning the gap. CDR3 size: 13 residues. The CDR3 here is CASSRGALETQYF. CDR3 DNA sequence: TGTGCCAGCAGCCGCGGGGCCTTGGAGACCCAGTACTTC.

This clone showed up just once. The V call is TRBV18, the J call TRBJ1-2; TRBD1 aligns across 12 bases. The germline V gene encodes CDR1 KGHSH and CDR2 LQKENI. The trim removed 4 bases at V and 2 bases at J, leaving 2 bases unmatched. The CDR3 contains 15 residues. This CDR3 is CASSLGTGGNYGYTF. The CDR3 DNA reads TGTGCCAGCTCACTTGGGACAGGGGGCAACTATGGCTACACCTTC. Full variable domain (missing parts from reference TRBV18 and TRBJ1-2): NAGVMQNPRHLVRRRGQEARLRCSPMKGHSHVYWYRQLPEEGLKFMVYLQKENIIDESGMPKERFSAEFPKEGPSILRIQQVVRGDSAAYFCASSLGTGGNYGYTFGSGTRLTVV.

The CDR3 region has the DNA TGTGCCAGCAGCCCTACCCGGACTAGCGGTGAGCAGTTCTTC. As protein: CASSPTRTSGEQFF. The rearrangement uses TRBV27 and TRBJ2-1; 10 nucleotides align to TRBD2. The CDR3 is 14 amino acids. V dropped 6 bases and J dropped 9; count of bases not matched to a gene: 8. CDR1 is MNHEY and CDR2 is SMNVEV in the germline V gene (reference sequence).

The chain uses TRBV6-6 and TRBJ1-5; D is unclear. This CDR3 spans 14 amino acids. V lost 7 bases and J 3 bases, leaving 13 bases between the germline ends. The germline V gene encodes CDR1 MNHNY and CDR2 SVGAGI (reference sequence). The CDR3 here is CASTAGSDNQPQHF. In DNA, the CDR3 is TGTGCCAGCACCGCGGGGTCAGACAATCAGCCCCAGCATTTT.

The chain couples TRBV27 to TRBJ2-7; 7 nucleotides line up with TRBD2. Germline-derived CDR1 and CDR2 are MNHEY and SMNVEV (reference sequence). CDR3 size: 14 residues. The trim removed 2 bases at V and 1 base at J, leaving 2 bases unmatched. Here the CDR3 reads CASSLDGGSYEQYF. The CDR3 DNA sequence: TGTGCCAGCAGTTTAGACGGGGGGTCCTACGAGCAGTACTTC.

The genes are TRBV9 and TRBJ2-1, with 8 bases aligning to TRBD1. Germline CDR1 reads SGDLS; CDR2 reads YYNGEE. This CDR3 has 15 amino acids. After removal of 3 bases from V and 7 bases from J, the junction contained 9 bases not matched to a gene. CDR3 sequence reads: CASSAGQGSRNEQFF. Written as DNA, the CDR3 is TGTGCCAGCAGCGCCGGACAGGGAAGTAGGAATGAGCAGTTCTTC.

The V call is TRBV11-3, the J call TRBJ2-5; 7 nucleotides align to TRBD2. The CDR3 totals 13 residues. J was trimmed by 2 bases and V by 5 bases; bases with no gene match: 2. The germline V gene encodes CDR1 SGHNT and CDR2 YENEEA. The CDR3 DNA reads TGTGCCAGCAGCCCCGGGGGGCAAGAGACCCAGTACTTC. Translation: CASSPGGQETQYF.

In nucleotides, the CDR3 is TGTGCCAGCCTTAGACAGGCGAACACCGGGGAGCTGTTTTTT. Translated: CASLRQANTGELFF. The chain is built from TRBV2 and TRBJ2-2, with D perhaps TRBD1 (6 bases). CDR3 size: 14 residues. V was pared by 8 bases and J by 0 bases, with 10 bases between. CDR1 and CDR2 from the germline V gene are SNHLY and FYNNEI.

The chain joins TRBV9 to TRBJ2-5; D is ambiguous. Per the germline V gene, CDR1 is SGDLS and CDR2 is YYNGEE. With 0 bases removed from V and 5 bases from J, the gap between germline ends came to 8 bases. The CDR3 sequence is 13 residues long. CDR3 in DNA: TGTGCCAGCAGCGTAGGCCCGCAGGAGACCCAGTACTTC. It codes for CASSVGPQETQYF.

This clone appeared a single time. The chain recombines TRBV7-2 with TRBJ2-3; 10 bases align to TRBD1. This CDR3 region has 15 residues. CDR1 and CDR2 from the germline V gene are SGHTA and FQGNSA. Trimming removed 5 bases from V and 3 bases from J; junction bases left unmatched: 5. Written as DNA, the CDR3 is TGTGCCAGCAGCCCGTGGACAGGGGGTACAGATACGCAGTATTTT. This encodes CASSPWTGGTDTQYF.

The chain combines TRBV7-2 with TRBJ2-1, with TRBD2 matching 7 bases. The CDR3 is 16 residues long. The V and J ends lost 4 bases and 1 base, in that order; junction bases with no gene match: 7. CDR1 and CDR2 (germline): SGHTA, FQGNSA. This chain's CDR3 is CASSSGGTSSYNEQFF. CDR3 DNA: TGTGCCAGCAGCTCGGGGGGTACCTCATCCTACAATGAGCAGTTCTTC.

The chain carries TRBV19 and TRBJ2-2; D is ambiguous. The CDR3 extends over 11 amino acids. CDR1 LNHDA and CDR2 SQIVND come from the germline V gene (reference sequence). The V end was cut by 7 bases, the J end by 2 bases, with 2 bases between. CDR3: CASTNTGELFF. The CDR3 DNA follows: TGTGCCAGTACAAACACCGGGGAGCTGTTTTTT.

The rearrangement links TRBV11-2 to TRBJ1-1; possibly TRBD1 for D (6 bases). V was cut by 4 bases and J by 2 bases, with 14 bases left in between. From germline, CDR1 is SGHAT and CDR2 FQNNGV. This CDR3 comprises 15 residues. The CDR3 bases are TGTGCCAGCAGCTCGAGGGTACAGGGAAACACTGAAGCTTTCTTT. This encodes CASSSRVQGNTEAFF.

V gene TRBV6-5 combines with J gene TRBJ1-5; TRBD1 might be the D (5 bases). The ends were cut back, 6 bases at V and 5 bases at J, with 17 bases in the middle. This CDR3 has 15 amino acids. CDR1 and CDR2 (germline): MNHEY, SVGAGI. The CDR3 is CASRSTARRDQPQHF. The CDR3 bases are TGTGCCAGCAGATCGACAGCCCGGAGGGATCAGCCCCAGCATTTT.

This sequence joins TRBV4-2 and TRBJ1-3; 7 nucleotides agree with TRBD1. The CDR3 spans 17 residues. Germline values: CDR1 LGHNA, CDR2 YNFKEQ. After removal of 0 bases from V and 0 bases from J, the junction contained 5 bases not matched to a gene. The DNA for the CDR3 is TGTGCCAGCAGCCAAGAAGGGGGCAGGGGCTCTGGAAACACCATATATTTT. This translates into CASSQEGGRGSGNTIYF.

This chain uses TRBV6-1 with TRBJ2-7, with 11 nucleotides matching TRBD2. The germline V gene encodes CDR1 MNHNS and CDR2 SASEGT. The trim removed 1 base at V and 0 bases at J, leaving 2 bases unmatched. The CDR3 sequence is 16 residues long. The CDR3 DNA sequence: TGTGCCAGCAGTGAAGTAGCGGGGGGGCTCTCCTACGAGCAGTACTTC. Protein sequence: CASSEVAGGLSYEQYF.

This CDR3 is CASSSFQPQHF. The CDR3 nucleotides read TGTGCCAGCAGTTCATTCCAGCCCCAGCATTTT. This sequence joins TRBV12-3 or TRBV12-4 and TRBJ1-5; D not certain. Trimming left V 4 bases short and J 7 bases short, with 5 bases between. The CDR3 has 11 residues.

V and J are TRBV3-1 (or the pseudogene TRBV3-2) and TRBJ1-4; 10 nucleotides line up with TRBD1. Germline CDR1 LGHDT, CDR2 YNNKEL (reference sequence). The ends lost 4 bases at V and 6 bases at J; junction bases unmatched: 5. The CDR3 runs to 15 residues. CDR3 residues: CASSRRGTGDEKLFF. Written as DNA, the CDR3 is TGTGCCAGCAGCCGAAGGGGGACAGGGGATGAAAAACTGTTTTTT.

The rearrangement uses TRBV5-1 and TRBJ1-2; 8 bases are shared with TRBD1. The ends lost 2 bases at V and 4 bases at J; junction bases unmatched: 4. The CDR3 is 14 residues long. The germline CDR1 and CDR2 sequences are SGHRS and YFSETQ. DNA for the CDR3: TGCGCCAGCAGCTTCGGGCAGGGGGCCTATGGCTACACCTTC. It yields the protein CASSFGQGAYGYTF.

V and J are TRBV30 and TRBJ1-2, with 7 bases identical to TRBD1. Trimming took 3 bases from V and 2 from J; bases not matched to a gene: 9. The length of the CDR3 is 15 residues. The germline gives CDR1 GTSNPN, CDR2 SVGIG (reference sequence). The CDR3 nucleotides read TGTGCCTGGAGGCCCACAGGGGCCCAAAACTATGGCTACACCTTC. Amino acids: CAWRPTGAQNYGYTF.

This chain joins TRBV4-2 and TRBJ1-4, with unresolved D. CDR1 and CDR2 from the germline V gene are LGHNA and YNFKEQ. CDR3 length equals 15 residues. Trimming took off 0 bases at V and 8 bases at J, with 13 bases between the two ends. Here the CDR3 reads CASSQEVVGEEKLFF. CDR3 nucleotides: TGTGCCAGCAGCCAAGAGGTGGTAGGAGAAGAAAAACTGTTTTTT.

The chain has TRBV5-6 and TRBJ1-2; weak D call: TRBD1 (5 bases). Germline V CDR1 and CDR2: SGHDT, YYEEEE. The germline V and J ends were trimmed by 2 bases and 8 bases, with 19 bases remaining between them. The CDR3 extends over 15 amino acids. The CDR3 protein is CASSLRRGTGEGYTF. The CDR3 DNA reads TGTGCCAGCAGCTTACGGCGCGGGACGGGGGAGGGCTACACCTTC.

The chain's CDR3 is CASSLVQTGELFF. CDR3 coding DNA: TGTGCCAGCAGTTTGGTTCAGACCGGGGAGCTGTTTTTT. This chain links TRBV27 with TRBJ2-2; D gene unclear. Germline values: CDR1 MNHEY, CDR2 SMNVEV (reference sequence). The CDR3 is made up of 13 amino acids. V shed 3 bases and J shed 5 bases, with 7 bases lying between them.

This clone was observed once. The gene calls are TRBV7-3 and TRBJ2-2; 10 positions agree with TRBD2. The CDR3 sequence is 17 residues long. Germline V gene sequence: CDR1 SGHTA, CDR2 FQGTGA. V lost 5 bases, J lost 6 bases, and 12 bases stayed unmatched. The CDR3 nucleotides are TGTGCCAGCAGCAAAGGGCTAGCGGGGGTACTTTCCGGGGAGCTGTTTTTT. This translates into CASSKGLAGVLSGELFF.

The count of this clone is one. The genes are TRBV19 and TRBJ1-6; a possible D gene is TRBD1 (6 bases). V was pared by 1 base and J by 6 bases, with 13 bases between. This CDR3 spans 16 amino acids. Per the germline V gene, CDR1 is LNHDA and CDR2 is SQIVND (reference sequence). CDR3 protein: CASSIGSGGRNSPLHF. The CDR3 nucleotides read TGTGCCAGTAGTATAGGTTCTGGGGGCCGTAATTCACCCCTCCACTTT.

This clone was observed a single time. The V and J genes are TRBV6-2 or TRBV6-3 and TRBJ2-2; 10 bases are a match to TRBD2. Per germline, CDR1 MNHEY and CDR2 SVGEGT. The V segment lost 3 bases and the J segment 8 bases; nucleotides outside the gene matches: 6. The CDR3 covers 15 residues. CDR3 sequence: CASSYLRTSGGELFF. The CDR3 DNA sequence: TGTGCCAGCAGTTATTTACGGACTAGCGGAGGGGAGCTGTTTTTT.